The sample holds many counts of the clone carrying this T cell receptor (beta chain). These data come from a study of identical twins. In TCRdb, the 5' RACE reads were re-called with MiXCR into one record per CDR3 protein. The sample has approximately 690,000 distinct CDR3 sequences; approximately 6.1% are singletons. The CDR3 is 15 amino acids. Trimming took 7 bases from V and 4 from J; bases not matched to a gene: 10. This clonotype was sampled from a man younger than 35 in good health. The sample taken for sequencing was naive T cells sorted from blood. The chain combines TRBV12-3 or TRBV12-4 with TRBJ2-3; TRBD1 aligns across 8 bases. The CDR3 here is CASTLSGGKADTQYF. The CDR3 region has the DNA TGTGCCAGCACCCTATCAGGGGGCAAAGCAGATACGCAGTATTTT.